These 13 T cell receptor beta chains originate from one sample sequenced in a study of blood T cell repertoires in COVID-19. TCRdb keeps only in-frame clones here, not all; method: immunoSEQ multiplex PCR. The sample lists fewer than 140,000 clones, 70% to 85% occurring once. The sample taken for sequencing was peripheral blood. These receptors were obtained from a woman in her fifties or sixties with acute or convalescent COVID-19.

This sequence joins TRBV6-1 and TRBJ1-4; 11 nucleotides align to TRBD1. The CDR3 sequence is 15 residues long. Unmatched junction bases numbered 6, after V lost 5 bases and J lost 7 bases. Germline lookup yields CDR1 MNHNS and CDR2 SASEGT. The CDR3 sequence: CASSSSDRGPEKLFF. CDR3 sequence (DNA): TGTGCCAGCAGTTCGTCGGACAGGGGGCCTGAAAAACTGTTTTTT.

The chain carries TRBV11-2 and TRBJ2-2, with 7 bases aligning to TRBD2. CDR1 and CDR2 (germline): SGHAT, FQNNGV. The CDR3 has 16 amino acids. J gave up 4 bases and V 1 base, and 6 bases lay outside the gene matches. The CDR3 reads CASSLVGGPSTGELFF. For the CDR3, the DNA is TGTGCCAGCAGCTTAGTGGGAGGGCCGAGCACCGGGGAGCTGTTTTTT.

CDR3 sequence (DNA): TGCGCCAGCAGCTCCTGGGGACAGGACAAACTGTTTTTT. It encodes CASSSWGQDKLFF. The chain combines TRBV5-1 with TRBJ1-4; 8 nucleotides line up with TRBD1. CDR1 and CDR2 (germline): SGHRS, YFSETQ. V lost 3 bases and J lost 11; bases outside the gene matches: 6. The CDR3 totals 13 residues.

The chain carries TRBV30 and TRBJ1-1, with D uncertain. V lost 1 base and J 0 bases, leaving 12 bases between the germline ends. Per germline, CDR1 GTSNPN and CDR2 SVGIG (reference sequence). CDR3 length: 15 residues. The CDR3 protein is CAWSGSAGLNTEAFF. The CDR3 DNA sequence: TGTGCCTGGAGTGGTTCGGCCGGGTTGAACACTGAAGCTTTCTTT.

The sample holds a few counts of this clone. The chain combines TRBV6-5 with TRBJ1-1, with D tentatively TRBD1 (6 bases). Trimming removed 8 bases at V and 4 bases at J, with 14 bases between. The CDR3 contains 13 residues. In germline, CDR1 is MNHEY, CDR2 SVGAGI. CDR3 loop: CASLTGFGTEAFF. DNA for the CDR3: TGTGCCAGCCTTACAGGGTTCGGCACTGAAGCTTTCTTT.

The CDR3 protein is CASSLGQGAGYGYTF. Here the CDR3 DNA reads TGTGCCAGCAGCTTAGGACAGGGGGCTGGTTATGGCTACACCTTC. V is TRBV7-2 and J is TRBJ1-2; TRBD1 agrees at 10 bases. V trimming: 1 base; J trimming: 5 bases; junction bases outside the gene matches: 4. Germline CDR1 and CDR2: SGHTA and FQGNSA. The CDR3 runs 15 residues.

The rearrangement uses TRBV3-1 (or the pseudogene TRBV3-2) and TRBJ1-1; 9 bases line up with TRBD1. This CDR3 spans 14 amino acids. Per the germline V gene, CDR1 is LGHDT and CDR2 is YNNKEL (reference sequence). The V and J ends lost 4 bases and 5 bases, in that order; junction bases with no gene match: 5. The CDR3 loop is CASSLGQGWTEAFF. CDR3 nucleotides: TGTGCCAGCAGCCTCGGACAGGGGTGGACTGAAGCTTTCTTT.

The J gene is TRBJ2-2, the V gene TRBV19, with D possibly being TRBD1 (6 bases). The CDR3 is 18 residues long. CDR1 is LNHDA, CDR2 SQIVND, per germline (reference sequence). The germline V and J ends were trimmed by 1 base and 6 bases, with 21 bases remaining between them. The CDR3 DNA reads as TGTGCCAGTAGTATAGGTCCCGACAGGCCCATTCGAGCCGGGGAGCTGTTTTTT. Its translation is CASSIGPDRPIRAGELFF.

The chain is built from TRBV2 and TRBJ1-2; TRBD1 aligns across 7 bases. This CDR3 contains 12 residues. The germline gives CDR1 SNHLY, CDR2 FYNNEI. The V gene end was trimmed by 6 bases and the J gene end by 3 bases; junction bases not matched to a gene: 1. The CDR3 DNA sequence: TGTGCCAGCAGGCAGGGGGACTATGGCTACACCTTC. Translation gives CASRQGDYGYTF.

J is TRBJ2-1 and V is TRBV7-9; TRBD2 matches at 7 bases. Germline V gives CDR1 SEHNR, CDR2 FQNEAQ (reference sequence). The V segment lost 4 bases and the J segment 10 bases; nucleotides outside the gene matches: 4. The CDR3 extends over 12 amino acids. CDR3 in DNA: TGTGCCAGCAGCTCTAGCGGTCCGGAGCAGTTCTTC. It translates to CASSSSGPEQFF. Supplemented by reference TRBV7-9 and TRBJ2-1, the full variable domain reads DTGVSQNPRHKITKRGQNVTFRCDPISEHNRLYWYRQTLGQGPEFLTYFQNEAQLEKSRLLSDRFSAERPKGSFSTLEIQRTEQGDSAMYLCASSSSGPEQFFGPGTRLTVL.

The chain joins TRBV19 to TRBJ2-1; TRBD1 matches at 7 bases. This CDR3 has 15 amino acids. Trimming removed 10 bases from V and 1 base from J; junction bases left unmatched: 10. CDR1 LNHDA and CDR2 SQIVND come from the germline V gene (reference sequence). The CDR3 spells CATFSGTESYNEQFF. The CDR3 DNA reads TGTGCCACCTTCTCCGGGACAGAGTCCTACAATGAGCAGTTCTTC.

The genes are TRBV10-3 and TRBJ2-1; the match to TRBD2 covers 16 bases. V dropped 6 bases and J dropped 9; count of bases not matched to a gene: 8. The CDR3 is 16 residues long. In germline, CDR1 is ENHRY, CDR2 SYGVKD. As DNA, the CDR3 is TGTGCCATCAGCCCCGGGACTAGCGGGAGGGCCGCTGAGCAGTTCTTC. Translated, it gives CAISPGTSGRAAEQFF.

The chain employs TRBV2 and TRBJ2-4; no clear D gene. The CDR3 extends over 12 amino acids. V lost 0 bases, J lost 10 bases, and 7 bases lay in between. Germline assignment: CDR1 SNHLY and CDR2 FYNNEI. The CDR3 DNA reads TGTGCCAGCAGTGAAGCGGGCCAGATTCAGTACTTC. Translating gives CASSEAGQIQYF.